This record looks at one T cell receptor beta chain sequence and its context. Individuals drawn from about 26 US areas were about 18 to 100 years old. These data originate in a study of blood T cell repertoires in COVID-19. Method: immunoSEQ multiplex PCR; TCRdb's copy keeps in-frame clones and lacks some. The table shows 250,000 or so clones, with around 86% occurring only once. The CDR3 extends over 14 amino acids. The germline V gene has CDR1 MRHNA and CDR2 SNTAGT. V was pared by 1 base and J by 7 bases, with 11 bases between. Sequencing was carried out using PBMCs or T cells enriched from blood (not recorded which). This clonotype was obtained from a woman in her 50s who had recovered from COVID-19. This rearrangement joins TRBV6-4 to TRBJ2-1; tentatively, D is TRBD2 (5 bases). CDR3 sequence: CASSDFGLKNEQFF. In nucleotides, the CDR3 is TGTGCCAGCAGTGACTTCGGACTTAAGAATGAGCAGTTCTTC.